The rows below give T cell receptor beta chains drawn from one sample of a study of blood T cell repertoires in COVID-19. Clones were sequenced by immunoSEQ multiplex PCR, and TCRdb holds only the in-frame ones, with some missing. This table holds fewer than 450,000 clones, 88% found once. Sequenced input: peripheral blood. These receptors originate from a woman in her seventies with COVID-19, enrolled during active disease. CDR3s include the opening cysteine and the closing phenylalanine or tryptophan. The D gene is left open where the match is weak.

d_call j_call v_call cdr3_aa
. TRBJ2-3 TRBV7-9 CASSLWGVTDTQYF
. TRBJ2-2 TRBV27 CASSFGQTRHTGELFF
. TRBJ1-2 TRBV9 CASSPSNYGYTF
TRBD1 TRBJ1-2 TRBV7-9 CASSLGTGSTHNYGYTF
TRBD2 TRBJ2-1 TRBV5-1 CASSPTTSGGNEQFF
TRBD1 TRBJ2-1 TRBV7-9 CASSLGQGGNNEQFF
. TRBJ2-7 TRBV6-1 CASSEGLSYEQYF
. TRBJ2-4 TRBV6-2/TRBV6-3 CASSYSAGTKNIQYF
TRBD1 TRBJ1-1 TRBV6-5 CASSDSGGRSTEAFF
. TRBJ2-3 TRBV18 CASSGGGTDTQYF
. TRBJ1-1 TRBV10-1 CASSESGDILSAFF
TRBD2 TRBJ2-5 TRBV9 CASSVASQGLALETQYF
. TRBJ2-3 TRBV2 CATSSRFTDTQYF
TRBD2 TRBJ2-5 TRBV6-2/TRBV6-3 CASSYDPRRGVEETQYF